A single sample gave rise to the 24 T cell receptor beta chains below, sequenced in a study of blood T cell repertoires in COVID-19. Repertoires were generated with immunoSEQ multiplex PCR, while TCRdb's copy carries only in-frame clones and drops some. The data contain under 250,000 clones, over 60% of them singletons. Sequencing was done on a sample of peripheral blood. These TCRs come from a woman between 70 and 85 years old with acute or convalescent COVID-19.

This clone was observed a handful of times. The gene calls are TRBV7-3 and TRBJ1-2; TRBD1 matches at 10 bases. The CDR3 runs 16 residues. The V segment lost 4 bases and the J segment 6 bases; nucleotides outside the gene matches: 11. Germline-derived CDR1 and CDR2 are SGHTA and FQGTGA. The CDR3 DNA is TGTGCCAGCAGCTCGAAACCGGGACAGGGGACGGATGGCTACACCTTC. Encoded protein: CASSSKPGQGTDGYTF.

This sequence joins TRBV18 and TRBJ2-5; D is unresolved. This CDR3 is built from 13 residues. V lost 3 bases, J lost 0 bases, and 5 bases lay in between. The V gene's germline CDR1 is KGHSH and CDR2 LQKENI. In nucleotides, the CDR3 is TGTGCCAGCTCACCGAACAACCAAGAGACCCAGTACTTC. Its translation is CASSPNNQETQYF.

The chain recombines TRBV7-8 with TRBJ1-3, with D possibly matching TRBD1 (5 bases). The CDR3 extends over 17 amino acids. Trimming stripped 2 bases from V and 0 bases from J, with 14 bases between. Germline CDR1 SGHVS, CDR2 FQNEAQ. The CDR3 spells CASSLSLGVRSGNTIYF. CDR3 sequence (DNA): TGTGCCAGCAGCTTATCCCTAGGGGTGCGCTCTGGAAACACCATATATTTT.

The chain joins TRBV19 to TRBJ1-4; the D gene is possibly TRBD1 (5 bases). CDR1 is LNHDA and CDR2 is SQIVND in the germline V gene (reference sequence). The V and J ends lost 9 bases and 3 bases respectively, with 17 bases between them. This CDR3 contains 15 residues. CDR3 DNA: TGTGCCAGCAAGTTGATGACAGAACCTAATGAAAAACTGTTTTTT. This codes for CASKLMTEPNEKLFF.

The chain links TRBV25-1 to TRBJ2-5, with a possible D match to TRBD2 (7 bases). Germline V gives CDR1 MGHDK, CDR2 SYGVNS. V gave up 4 bases and J gave up 5 bases, with 17 bases separating them. This CDR3 has 15 amino acids. CDR3 DNA: TGTGCCAGCAGTGTAGTAGGGGGGGGACGGGAGACCCAGTACTTC. Its protein is CASSVVGGGRETQYF. The full variable domain, in which reference TRBV25-1 and TRBJ2-5 provide the parts outside the CDR3, is EADIYQTPRYLVIGTGKKITLECSQTMGHDKMYWYQQDPGMELHLIHYSYGVNSTEKGDLSSESTVSRIRTEHFPLTLESARPSHTSQYLCASSVVGGGRETQYFGPGTRLLVL.

This chain joins TRBV4-1 and TRBJ2-5; 10 bases match TRBD1. Per the germline V gene, CDR1 is MGHRA and CDR2 is YSYEKL. V shed 2 bases, J shed 5 bases, and the junction held 5 bases outside the gene matches. The CDR3 runs to 15 residues. The DNA of the CDR3 is TGCGCCAGCAGCCAATCGACAGGGGGCCAGGAGACCCAGTACTTC. As protein: CASSQSTGGQETQYF.

This rearrangement joins TRBV7-2 to TRBJ2-5; D is possibly TRBD2 (6 bases). Germline CDR1 and CDR2: SGHTA and FQGNSA. The V end lost 2 bases, the J end lost 2 bases, and 9 bases lay between the germline ends. This CDR3 has 14 amino acids. CDR3 residues: CASSLFRGQETQYF. The CDR3, as DNA: TGTGCCAGCAGCTTATTCCGGGGGCAAGAGACCCAGTACTTC.

About this clone itself: Distinct nucleotide sequences in the sample also encode this CDR3. The chain carries TRBV12-1 and TRBJ1-5. TRBV12-1 is shown as a pseudogene. This CDR3 is built from 14 residues. CDR3 residues: CASREGGAEEPQHF. In DNA form, the CDR3 reads TGTGCCAGCAGGGAGGGGGGGGCGGAGGAGCCCCAGCATTTT.

This clone was detected a few times. The rearrangement joins TRBV7-9 to TRBJ2-7, with 7 bases identical to TRBD1. The V segment lost 5 bases and the J segment 0 bases; nucleotides outside the gene matches: 4. This CDR3 has 14 amino acids. The V gene's germline CDR1 is SEHNR and CDR2 FQNEAQ (reference sequence). In DNA, the CDR3 is TGTGCCAGCAGCAAAGACAGGGCCTCCTACGAGCAGTACTTC. This gives the protein CASSKDRASYEQYF.

This clone showed up just a few times. The chain uses TRBV6-6 and TRBJ2-7; possible D gene TRBD1, 7 bases. This CDR3 comprises 15 residues. V shed 2 bases and J shed 7 bases, with 18 bases lying between them. Germline CDR1 is MNHNY and CDR2 is SVGAGI (reference sequence). The CDR3, as DNA: TGTGCCAGCAGTTACGGAGGGCAGACAGGGAGGGAGCAGTACTTC. Protein product: CASSYGGQTGREQYF.

The rearrangement links TRBV18 to TRBJ1-4; TRBD1 matches at 9 bases. Looked up from germline, CDR1 is KGHSH and CDR2 is LQKENI. V was clipped by 0 bases and J by 8 bases; unmatched bases: 7. The CDR3 consists of 16 residues. The CDR3 loop reads CASSPPSGTGTEKLFF. CDR3 sequence (DNA): TGTGCCAGCTCACCACCTTCTGGGACAGGGACGGAAAAACTGTTTTTT. The whole variable domain, remainder taken from reference TRBV18 and TRBJ1-4, is NAGVMQNPRHLVRRRGQEARLRCSPMKGHSHVYWYRQLPEEGLKFMVYLQKENIIDESGMPKERFSAEFPKEGPSILRIQQVVRGDSAAYFCASSPPSGTGTEKLFFGSGTQLSVL.

This clone was counted a single time. V gene TRBV6-5 combines with J gene TRBJ1-2, with 8 positions matching TRBD1. Germline CDR1 and CDR2: MNHEY and SVGAGI. The CDR3 runs to 13 residues. V dropped 8 bases and J dropped 3; count of bases not matched to a gene: 5. The CDR3 DNA follows: TGTGCCAGCGGACAGGGCTACGACTATGGCTACACCTTC. It specifies CASGQGYDYGYTF.

This clone has a handful of counts. V is TRBV10-1 and J is TRBJ2-3; 8 bases fit TRBD1. CDR3 length: 14 residues. CDR1 is WNHNN, CDR2 SYGVQD, per germline (reference sequence). V shed 6 bases and J 11 bases; nucleotides not matched to a gene: 13. Here the CDR3 reads CASSVQGVSSRQYF. CDR3 nucleotides: TGCGCCAGCAGCGTACAGGGGGTCTCGTCTCGGCAGTATTTT.

CDR3: CASSLGQGAGFGYGYTF. As DNA, the CDR3 is TGTGCCAGCAGCTTAGGGCAGGGGGCGGGTTTCGGCTATGGCTACACCTTC. J is TRBJ1-2 and V is TRBV7-2; TRBD1 matches 8 bases. Germline values: CDR1 SGHTA, CDR2 FQGNSA. CDR3 length: 17 amino acids. The J segment lost 4 bases and the V segment lost 1 base, leaving 11 bases of the junction unmatched.

The chain is built from TRBV12-5 and TRBJ1-2, with 7 nucleotides matching TRBD1. The V gene end was trimmed by 6 bases and the J gene end by 4 bases; junction bases not matched to a gene: 14. The CDR3 has 16 amino acids. Germline lookup yields CDR1 LGHNT and CDR2 FRNRAP. CDR3 protein: CASGGGAGTAIYGYTF. The CDR3 DNA reads TGTGCTAGTGGCGGCGGGGCCGGGACAGCGATCTATGGCTACACCTTC.

V gene TRBV11-2 combines with J gene TRBJ2-3; TRBD1 matches at 7 bases. The CDR3 length is 16 residues. Germline values: CDR1 SGHAT, CDR2 FQNNGV. V dropped 5 bases and J dropped 0; count of bases not matched to a gene: 8. CDR3 sequence (DNA): TGTGCCAGCAGCACCGGGACAGACTCTAGCACAGATACGCAGTATTTT. Translation: CASSTGTDSSTDTQYF.

The chain links TRBV15 to TRBJ1-1; 9 bases are shared with TRBD1. This CDR3 spans 15 amino acids. V trimming: 5 bases; J trimming: 6 bases; junction bases outside the gene matches: 10. The germline CDR1 and CDR2 sequences are LNHNV and YYDKDF (reference sequence). The CDR3 is CATSGFGQGKAEAFF. CDR3 DNA sequence: TGTGCCACCAGCGGATTCGGACAGGGGAAGGCTGAAGCTTTCTTT.

The chain carries TRBV6-5 and TRBJ1-6, with D possibly TRBD1 on 6 matching bases. Trimming removed 6 bases from V and 8 bases from J, with 14 bases in between. Germline V gene lookup returns CDR1 MNHEY and CDR2 SVGAGI. This CDR3 spans 14 amino acids. The DNA of the CDR3 is TGTGCCAGCAGCCCAACAGGGTGGGATTCACCCCTCCACTTT. Translating it yields CASSPTGWDSPLHF.

This clone was recorded a few times. The chain is built from TRBV2 and TRBJ2-2; 7 bases align to TRBD1. The CDR3 contains 14 residues. The V segment lost 10 bases and the J segment 3 bases; nucleotides outside the gene matches: 8. Germline V gives CDR1 SNHLY, CDR2 FYNNEI. As DNA, the CDR3 is TGTGCCACCGACCGGGACAGAGACACCGGGGAGCTGTTTTTT. The encoded protein is CATDRDRDTGELFF.

This clone showed up just once. This sequence may be a read error, since a much larger clone differs from it by one base. The chain carries TRBV27 and TRBJ2-5; tentatively, D is TRBD1 (6 bases). The germline CDR1 and CDR2 sequences are MNHEY and SMNVEV (reference sequence). V was trimmed by 2 bases and J by 9 bases, leaving 7 bases between them. This CDR3 is built from 11 residues. CDR3 in DNA: TGTGCCAGCAGTTTAGGGGGCGCCCAGTACTTC. Translating it yields CASSLGGAQYF.

The chain has TRBV2 and TRBJ2-1; 11 bases fit TRBD1. The J segment lost 7 bases and the V segment lost 8 bases, leaving 1 base of the junction unmatched. From germline, CDR1 is SNHLY and CDR2 FYNNEI. The CDR3 spans 12 residues. The CDR3 sequence is CASRDRGNEQFF. The CDR3 coding sequence is TGTGCCAGCCGGGACAGGGGGAATGAGCAGTTCTTC. The full variable domain, in which reference TRBV2 and TRBJ2-1 provide the parts outside the CDR3, is EPEVTQTPSHQVTQMGQEVILRCVPISNHLYFYWYRQILGQKVEFLVSFYNNEISEKSEIFDDQFSVERPDGSNFTLKIRSTKLEDSAMYFCASRDRGNEQFFGPGTRLTVL.

The chain recombines TRBV5-1 with TRBJ2-5, with D tentatively TRBD2 (5 bases). This CDR3 contains 15 residues. Germline V CDR1 and CDR2: SGHRS, YFSETQ. V shed 0 bases and J shed 5 bases, with 14 bases lying between them. Here the CDR3 reads CASSLASGSQETQYF. CDR3 nucleotide sequence: TGCGCCAGCAGCTTGGCCTCGGGGTCTCAGGAGACCCAGTACTTC.

The J gene is TRBJ2-3, the V gene TRBV30, with TRBD2 matching over 8 bases. CDR3 length: 13 amino acids. CDR1 and CDR2 (germline): GTSNPN, SVGIG (reference sequence). V lost 4 bases to trimming and J lost 2 bases; unmatched junction nucleotides: 2. CDR3 bases: TGTGCCTGGACGGGGGGGGTCACAGATACGCAGTATTTT. It encodes CAWTGGVTDTQYF.

J is TRBJ2-5 and V is TRBV2; the D is unclear. Looked up from germline, CDR1 is SNHLY and CDR2 is FYNNEI. Trimming cost V 4 bases and J 1 base, with 7 bases left between them. The CDR3 contains 13 residues. The CDR3 DNA sequence: TGTGCCAGCAGTGGGTACGGCCAAGAGACCCAGTACTTC. The encoded protein is CASSGYGQETQYF.